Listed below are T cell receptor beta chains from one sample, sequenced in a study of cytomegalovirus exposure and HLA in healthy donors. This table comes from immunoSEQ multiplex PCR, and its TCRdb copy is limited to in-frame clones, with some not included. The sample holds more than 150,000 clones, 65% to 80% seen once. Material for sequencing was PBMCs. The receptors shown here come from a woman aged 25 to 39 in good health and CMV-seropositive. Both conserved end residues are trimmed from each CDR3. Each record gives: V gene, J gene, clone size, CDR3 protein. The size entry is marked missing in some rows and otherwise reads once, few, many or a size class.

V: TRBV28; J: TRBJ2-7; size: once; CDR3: AITPGQVISYEQY
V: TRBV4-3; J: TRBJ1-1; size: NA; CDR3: ASSQQQGLNTEAF
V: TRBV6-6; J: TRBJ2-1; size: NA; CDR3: ASRPRLSYNEQF
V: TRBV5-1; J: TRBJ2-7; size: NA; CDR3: ASSLGAASYEQY
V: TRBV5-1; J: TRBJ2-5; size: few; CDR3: ASSLEVRGGFGETQY
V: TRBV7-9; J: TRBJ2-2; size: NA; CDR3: ASSLVIPGPVPNTGELF
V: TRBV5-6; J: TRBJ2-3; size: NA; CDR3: ASSLGFLAGGQKY
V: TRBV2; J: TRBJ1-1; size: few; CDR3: ASSEVRGYTEAF
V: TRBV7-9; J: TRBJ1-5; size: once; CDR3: ASSLWRTAYSNQPQH
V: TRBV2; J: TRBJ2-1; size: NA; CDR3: AGRQGRDEQF
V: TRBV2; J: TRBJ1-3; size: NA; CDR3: ASTPDRSGNTIY
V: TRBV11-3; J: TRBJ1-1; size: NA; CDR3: ASSLDTRGTEAF
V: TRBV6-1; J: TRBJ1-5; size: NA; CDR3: ASSEGLGNQPQH
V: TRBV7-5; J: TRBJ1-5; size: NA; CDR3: ARSLGLGAYQPQH
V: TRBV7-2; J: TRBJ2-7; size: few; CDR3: ASSLMSSYEQY
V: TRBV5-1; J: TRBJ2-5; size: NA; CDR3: ASSLDGRGREETQY
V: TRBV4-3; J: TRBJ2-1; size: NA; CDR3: ANSQGVGGNEQF
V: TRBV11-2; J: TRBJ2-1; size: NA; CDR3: ASSLSRTSGGGNYNEQF
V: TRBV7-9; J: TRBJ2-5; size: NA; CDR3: ASSFPRGQGIREQY
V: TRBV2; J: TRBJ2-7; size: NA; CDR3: ASSQTGVHYEQY
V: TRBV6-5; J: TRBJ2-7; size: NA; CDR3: ASSYGTSGRTYEQY
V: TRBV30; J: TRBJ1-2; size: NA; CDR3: AWSAAPGTHYGYT
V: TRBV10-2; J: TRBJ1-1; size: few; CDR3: ASSNRAIGTEAF
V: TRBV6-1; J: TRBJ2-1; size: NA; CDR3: ASSSQTGGNEQF
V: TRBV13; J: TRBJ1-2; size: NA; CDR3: AIPLAGQQGYT
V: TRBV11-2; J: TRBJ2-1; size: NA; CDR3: ASSSYIGGGRGEQF
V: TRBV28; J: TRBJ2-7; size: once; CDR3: ASSTPGTAVYEQY
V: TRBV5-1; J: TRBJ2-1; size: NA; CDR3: ASSPLKGAGHYNEQF
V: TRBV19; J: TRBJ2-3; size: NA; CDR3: ASSPRTGIGDTQY
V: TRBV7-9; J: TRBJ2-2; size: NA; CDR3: ASSTRTSGVTGELF
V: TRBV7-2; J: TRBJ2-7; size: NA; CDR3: AGRDRGRPEQY
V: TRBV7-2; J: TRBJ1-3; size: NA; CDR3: ASSSDRGIHTIY
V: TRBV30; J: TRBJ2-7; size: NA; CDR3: AWTAGGYEQY
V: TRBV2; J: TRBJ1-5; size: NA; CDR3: ASSDFEGRLSNQPQH
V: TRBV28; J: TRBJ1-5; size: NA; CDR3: ASRRIQGARQPQH
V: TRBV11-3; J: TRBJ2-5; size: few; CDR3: ASRAGFQETQY
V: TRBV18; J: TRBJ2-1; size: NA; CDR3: ASSPQGGVGYNEQF